This entry is about one T cell receptor beta chain. Its specificity is unknown. The entry originates in a study of CD8+ T cells in alopecia areata. Study as a whole: It was oral tofacitinib, at 5 to 10 mg twice daily, that treated patients received.

Extraction and reverse transcription of RNA yielded cDNA as the sequencing template. The data were produced by immunoSEQ multiplex PCR, yet TCRdb's version contains in-frame clones alone and is incomplete. This table has about 160,000 clones, about 71% appearing once. This sample's treatment: oral pan-JAK inhibitor, 5-10 mg twice daily. The study's findings and limits: Scalp clonality and expanded CD8+ clones among the top 100 fell significantly with tofacitinib.

V lost 4 bases and J lost 4; bases outside the gene matches: 11. The germline gives CDR1 SGHRS, CDR2 YFSETQ. The CDR3 runs to 15 residues. The sample consisted of CD4+ T cells sorted from blood, taken at week 4, from a patient treated with tofacitinib. V and J are TRBV5-1 and TRBJ2-7; 7 bases align to TRBD2. The TCR sequence derives from a human donor with alopecia areata. The CDR3, as DNA: TGCGCCAGCAGCCCCCGGGGGGTGGGAGCGTACGAGCAGTACTTC. Translated, it gives CASSPRGVGAYEQYF.